The clone carrying this TCR beta chain turned up a few times. Its target is not known. The data belong to a study of beta chain features in type 1 diabetes. Every participating donor gave one draw, a heparinised blood sample averaging approximately 110 mL. Findings and limits, study-wide: Shorter templates might be favored by PCR, and equally so in patients and in controls. TCRB CDR3s were moderately but significantly shorter in Type 1 diabetes patients in all four CD4+ subsets.

Expressed TCRB transcripts were sequenced because the entire RNA isolate underwent reverse transcription. Each sample of naive, central memory or regulatory T cells had, on average, around 3.3 million reads. Using immunoSEQ multiplex PCR, the repertoire was profiled, and TCRdb retains in-frame clones only, with some absent. The sample lists hundreds of thousands of clones, about 11% occurring once. The length of the CDR3 is 13 residues. V shed 4 bases and J shed 7 bases, with 12 bases lying between them. The TCR was taken from a man aged 25 to 40 with type 1 diabetes. V gene TRBV23-1 combines with J gene TRBJ2-3; TRBD2 is a possible D gene (5 bases). TRBV23-1 is marked as an open reading frame, function uncertain. Sequenced: naive CD4+ T cells from blood. In DNA, the CDR3 is TGCGCCAGCAGTCGCCCGGGATTCAATACGCAGTATTTT. Protein product: CASSRPGFNTQYF.